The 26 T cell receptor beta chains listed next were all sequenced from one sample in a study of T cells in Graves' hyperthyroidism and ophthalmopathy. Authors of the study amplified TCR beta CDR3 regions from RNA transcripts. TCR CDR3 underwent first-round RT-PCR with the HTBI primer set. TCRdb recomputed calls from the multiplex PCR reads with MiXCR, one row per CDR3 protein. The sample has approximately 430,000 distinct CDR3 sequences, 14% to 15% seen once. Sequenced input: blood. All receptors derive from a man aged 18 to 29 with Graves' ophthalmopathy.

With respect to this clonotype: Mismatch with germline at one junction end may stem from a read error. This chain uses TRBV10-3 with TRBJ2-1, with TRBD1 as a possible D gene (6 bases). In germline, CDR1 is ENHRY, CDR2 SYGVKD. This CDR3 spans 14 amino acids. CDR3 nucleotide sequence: TGTGCCAGCAGTGAATTTACAGGGAACAATGAGCAGTTCTTC. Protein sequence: CASSEFTGNNEQFF.

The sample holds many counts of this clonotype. CDR3: CASSLDGQTYEQYF. The CDR3 coding sequence is TGCGCCAGCAGCTTGGACGGACAGACATACGAGCAGTACTTC. The genes are TRBV5-1 and TRBJ2-7, with D tentatively TRBD1 (6 bases). The CDR3 spans 14 residues. Germline V gene sequence: CDR1 SGHRS, CDR2 YFSETQ. V was pared by 0 bases and J by 4 bases, with 11 bases between. Filled out from reference TRBV5-1 and TRBJ2-7, the complete variable domain reads KAGVTQTPRYLIKTRGQQVTLSCSPISGHRSVSWYQQTPGQGLQFLFEYFSETQRNKGNFPGRFSGRQFSNSRSEMNVSTLELGDSALYLCASSLDGQTYEQYFGPGTRLTVT.

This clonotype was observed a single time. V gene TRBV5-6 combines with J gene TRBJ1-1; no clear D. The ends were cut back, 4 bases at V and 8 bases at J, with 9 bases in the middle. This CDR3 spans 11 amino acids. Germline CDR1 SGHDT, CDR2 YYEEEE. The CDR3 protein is CASSLQFEAFF. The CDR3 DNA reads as TGTGCCAGCAGCCTCCAGTTCGAAGCTTTCTTT.

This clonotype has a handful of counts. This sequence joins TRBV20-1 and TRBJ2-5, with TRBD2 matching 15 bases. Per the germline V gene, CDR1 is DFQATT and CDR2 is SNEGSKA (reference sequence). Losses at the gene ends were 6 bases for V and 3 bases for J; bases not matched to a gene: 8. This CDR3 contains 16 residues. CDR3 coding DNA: TGCAGTGCCCTAGGACTAGCGGGAGGGCCTGAAGAGACCCAGTACTTC. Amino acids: CSALGLAGGPEETQYF.

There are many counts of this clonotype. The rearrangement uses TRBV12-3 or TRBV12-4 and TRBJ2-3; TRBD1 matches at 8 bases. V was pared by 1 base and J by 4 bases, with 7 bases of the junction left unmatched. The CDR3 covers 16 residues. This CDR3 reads CASSLGTGRRSDTQYF. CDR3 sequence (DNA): TGTGCCAGCAGTTTAGGGACAGGGCGGCGTTCAGATACGCAGTATTTT.

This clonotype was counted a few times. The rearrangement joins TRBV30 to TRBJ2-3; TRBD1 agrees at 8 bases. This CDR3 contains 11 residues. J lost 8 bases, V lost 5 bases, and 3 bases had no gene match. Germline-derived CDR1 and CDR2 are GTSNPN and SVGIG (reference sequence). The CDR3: CAWAQGGTQYF. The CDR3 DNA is TGTGCCTGGGCACAGGGGGGTACGCAGTATTTT.

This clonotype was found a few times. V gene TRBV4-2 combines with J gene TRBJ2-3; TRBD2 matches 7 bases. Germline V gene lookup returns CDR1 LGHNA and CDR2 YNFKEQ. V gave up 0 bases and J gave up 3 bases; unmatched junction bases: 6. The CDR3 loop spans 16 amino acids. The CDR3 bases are TGTGCCAGCAGCCAAGACGGACTAGTTGGGACAGATACGCAGTATTTT. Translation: CASSQDGLVGTDTQYF.

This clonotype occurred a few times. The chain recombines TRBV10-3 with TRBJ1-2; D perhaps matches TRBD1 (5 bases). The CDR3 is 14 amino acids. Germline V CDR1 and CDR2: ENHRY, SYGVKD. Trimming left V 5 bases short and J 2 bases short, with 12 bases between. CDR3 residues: CAISFGRGNYGYTF. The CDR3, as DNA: TGTGCCATCAGTTTCGGGAGGGGCAACTATGGCTACACCTTC.

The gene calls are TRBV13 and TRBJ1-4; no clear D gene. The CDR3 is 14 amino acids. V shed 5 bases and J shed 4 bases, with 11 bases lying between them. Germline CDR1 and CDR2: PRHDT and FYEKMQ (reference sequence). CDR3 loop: CASSRVEVNEKLFF. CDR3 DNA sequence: TGTGCCAGCAGCCGGGTTGAGGTTAATGAAAAACTGTTTTTT.

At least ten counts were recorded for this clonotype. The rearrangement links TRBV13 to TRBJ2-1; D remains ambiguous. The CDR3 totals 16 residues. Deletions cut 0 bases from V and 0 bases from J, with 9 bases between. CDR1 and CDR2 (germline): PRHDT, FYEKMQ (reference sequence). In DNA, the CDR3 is TGTGCCAGCAGCTTAGGCCTTTCGGCCTCCTACAATGAGCAGTTCTTC. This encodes CASSLGLSASYNEQFF.

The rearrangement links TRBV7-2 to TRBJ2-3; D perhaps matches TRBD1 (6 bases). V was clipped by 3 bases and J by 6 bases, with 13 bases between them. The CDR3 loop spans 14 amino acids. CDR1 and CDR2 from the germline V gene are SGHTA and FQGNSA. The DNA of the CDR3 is TGTGCCAGCAGCTTGGGGACATGGGCGGATACGCAGTATTTT. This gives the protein CASSLGTWADTQYF.

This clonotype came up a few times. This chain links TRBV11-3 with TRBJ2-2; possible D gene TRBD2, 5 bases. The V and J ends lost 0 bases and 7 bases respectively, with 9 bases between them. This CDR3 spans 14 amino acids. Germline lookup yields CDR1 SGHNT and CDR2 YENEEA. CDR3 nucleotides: TGTGCCAGCAGCTTAGATCAAGGGAGCGGGGAGCTGTTTTTT. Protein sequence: CASSLDQGSGELFF.

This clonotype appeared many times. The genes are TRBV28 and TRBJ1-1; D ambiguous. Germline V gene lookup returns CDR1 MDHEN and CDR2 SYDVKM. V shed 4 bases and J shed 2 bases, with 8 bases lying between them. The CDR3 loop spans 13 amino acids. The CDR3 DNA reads TGTGCCAGCAGTTCTTCAGGAAACACTGAAGCTTTCTTT. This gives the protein CASSSSGNTEAFF.

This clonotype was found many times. The CDR3, as DNA: TGTGCCAGCAGCCCAGACATTACCTACGAGCAGTACTTC. The encoded protein is CASSPDITYEQYF. The chain joins TRBV9 to TRBJ2-7; D is undetermined. This CDR3 has 13 amino acids. V was trimmed by 4 bases and J by 2 bases, leaving 10 bases between them. Germline CDR1 is SGDLS and CDR2 is YYNGEE.

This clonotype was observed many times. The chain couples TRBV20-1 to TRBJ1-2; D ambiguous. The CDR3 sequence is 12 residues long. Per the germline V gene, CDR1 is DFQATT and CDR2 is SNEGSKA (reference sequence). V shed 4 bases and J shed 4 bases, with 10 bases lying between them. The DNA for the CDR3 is TGCAGTGCTACGCCCCGTCCCTATGGCTACACCTTC. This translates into CSATPRPYGYTF.

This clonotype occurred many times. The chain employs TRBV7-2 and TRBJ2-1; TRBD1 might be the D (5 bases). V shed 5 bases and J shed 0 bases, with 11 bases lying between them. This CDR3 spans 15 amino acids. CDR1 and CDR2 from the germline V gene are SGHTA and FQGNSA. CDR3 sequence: CASSVDRSSYNEQFF. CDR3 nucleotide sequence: TGTGCCAGCAGCGTAGACAGAAGCTCCTACAATGAGCAGTTCTTC.

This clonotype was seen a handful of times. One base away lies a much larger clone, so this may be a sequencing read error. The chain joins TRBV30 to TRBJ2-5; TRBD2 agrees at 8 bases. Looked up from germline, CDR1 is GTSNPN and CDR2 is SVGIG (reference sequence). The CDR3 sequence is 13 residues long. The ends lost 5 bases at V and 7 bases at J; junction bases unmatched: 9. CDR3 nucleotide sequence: TGTGCCTGGGCCGGCGGGGGGTGGGGGACCCAGTACTTC. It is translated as CAWAGGGWGTQYF.

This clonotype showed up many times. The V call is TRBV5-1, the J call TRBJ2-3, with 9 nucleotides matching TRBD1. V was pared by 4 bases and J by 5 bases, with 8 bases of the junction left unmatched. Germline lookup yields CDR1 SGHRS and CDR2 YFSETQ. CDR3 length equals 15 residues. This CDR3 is CASSVGDREIDTQYF. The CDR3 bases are TGCGCCAGCAGCGTGGGGGACAGGGAAATAGATACGCAGTATTTT.

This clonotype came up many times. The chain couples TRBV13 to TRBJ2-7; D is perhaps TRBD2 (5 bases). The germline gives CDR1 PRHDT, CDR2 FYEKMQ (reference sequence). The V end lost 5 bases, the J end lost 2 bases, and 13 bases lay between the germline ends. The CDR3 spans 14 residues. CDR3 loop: CASSPEGRAYEQYF. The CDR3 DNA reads TGTGCCAGCAGCCCAGAGGGTAGAGCCTACGAGCAGTACTTC.

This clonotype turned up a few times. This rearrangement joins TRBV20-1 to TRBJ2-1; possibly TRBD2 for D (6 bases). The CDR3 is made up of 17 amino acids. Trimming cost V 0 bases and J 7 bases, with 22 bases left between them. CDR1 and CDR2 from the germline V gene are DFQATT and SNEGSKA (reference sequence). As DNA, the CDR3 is TGCAGTGCTAGAGATCAACGGGAGAGTCGGTATTGGAATGAGCAGTTCTTC. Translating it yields CSARDQRESRYWNEQFF.

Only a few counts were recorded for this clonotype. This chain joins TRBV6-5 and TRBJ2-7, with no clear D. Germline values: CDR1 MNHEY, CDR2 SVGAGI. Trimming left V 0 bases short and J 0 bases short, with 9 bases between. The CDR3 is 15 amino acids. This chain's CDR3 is CASSYSSQLSYEQYF. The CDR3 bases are TGTGCCAGCAGTTACTCGAGCCAGCTCTCCTACGAGCAGTACTTC.

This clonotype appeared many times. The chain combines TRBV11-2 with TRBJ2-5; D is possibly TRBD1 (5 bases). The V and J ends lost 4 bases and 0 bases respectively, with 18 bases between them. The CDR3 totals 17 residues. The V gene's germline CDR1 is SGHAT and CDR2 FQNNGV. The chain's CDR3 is CASSSRSPGQNQETQYF. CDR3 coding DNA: TGTGCCAGCAGCTCTAGATCCCCCGGACAAAACCAAGAGACCCAGTACTTC.

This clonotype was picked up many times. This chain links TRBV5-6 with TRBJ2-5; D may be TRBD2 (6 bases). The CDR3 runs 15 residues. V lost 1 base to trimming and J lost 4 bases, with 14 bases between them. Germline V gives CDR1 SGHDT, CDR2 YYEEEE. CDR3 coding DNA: TGTGCCAGCAGCTTGCGGCGGTTGGGGGGAGAGACCCAGTACTTC. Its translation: CASSLRRLGGETQYF.

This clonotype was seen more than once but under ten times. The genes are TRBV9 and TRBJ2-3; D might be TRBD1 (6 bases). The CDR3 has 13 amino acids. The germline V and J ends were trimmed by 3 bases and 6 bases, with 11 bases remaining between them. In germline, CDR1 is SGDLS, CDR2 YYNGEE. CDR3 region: CASSAPRGDTQYF. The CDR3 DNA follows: TGTGCCAGCAGCGCCCCAAGGGGGGATACGCAGTATTTT.

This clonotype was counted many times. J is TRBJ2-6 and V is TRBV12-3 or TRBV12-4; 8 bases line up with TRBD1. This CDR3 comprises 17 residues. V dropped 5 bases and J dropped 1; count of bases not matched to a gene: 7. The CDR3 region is CASSRDRQLSGANVLTF. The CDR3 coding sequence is TGTGCCAGCAGTCGGGACAGGCAACTTTCTGGGGCCAACGTCCTGACTTTC.

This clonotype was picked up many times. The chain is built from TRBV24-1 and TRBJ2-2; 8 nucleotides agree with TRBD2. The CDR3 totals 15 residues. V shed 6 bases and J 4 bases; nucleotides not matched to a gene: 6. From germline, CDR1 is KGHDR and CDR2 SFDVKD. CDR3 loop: CATSPGLGRTGELFF. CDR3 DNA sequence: TGTGCCACCAGTCCGGGACTAGGGCGCACCGGGGAGCTGTTTTTT.